The 8 T cell receptor beta chains presented below share a single source sample, sequenced in a study of human T cells and chemical hapten exposure. TCRdb re-analysed the 5' RACE reads in MiXCR, keeping a single row per CDR3 protein. The repertoire holds 150,000 or so distinct CDR3 sequences, with 3.5% to 5% as singletons. Whole blood that had not been fractionated was the source of extracted total RNA. These receptors all stem from a female donor in good health.

For this clonotype: With a much larger clone just one base away, this may be a read error. V and J are TRBV9 and TRBJ2-1, with D perhaps given as TRBD1 or TRBD2 (5 bases each). V was cut by 4 bases and J by 8 bases, with 16 bases left in between. Looked up from germline, CDR1 is SGDLS and CDR2 is YYNGEE. This CDR3 spans 14 amino acids. The CDR3 bases are TGTGCCAGCAGCCCCGTGTCGAGGGGCGATGAGCAGTTCTTC. It is translated as CASSPVSRGDEQFF.

This clonotype was seen at least ten times. In nucleotides, the CDR3 is TGTGCCAGCAGAACCCACCCTGGAGCGGGGGGGCCTCGGTCCTACAATGAGCAGTTCTTC. Translation gives CASRTHPGAGGPRSYNEQFF. The J gene is TRBJ2-1, the V gene TRBV21-1; no DNA check was done on the table's D call, TRBD2. TRBV21-1 is a documented pseudogene. This CDR3 is 20 amino acids long.

This clonotype showed up many times. The gene calls are TRBV7-9 and TRBJ1-2; 7 bases are shared with TRBD1. V lost 7 bases, J lost 4 bases, and 9 bases stayed unmatched. The CDR3 covers 14 residues. CDR1 SEHNR and CDR2 FQNEAQ come from the germline V gene (reference sequence). CDR3: CASNPTGNAYGYTF. CDR3 DNA sequence: TGTGCCAGCAACCCGACAGGGAATGCCTATGGCTACACCTTC.

This clonotype was seen a handful of times. The V call is TRBV2, the J call TRBJ2-2; D is unresolved. The CDR3 extends over 14 amino acids. The germline V gene encodes CDR1 SNHLY and CDR2 FYNNEI. Trimming took off 8 bases at V and 0 bases at J, with 10 bases between the two ends. The CDR3 DNA is TGTGCCAGCTCTCGGTACGCGAACACCGGGGAGCTGTTTTTT. Translated, it gives CASSRYANTGELFF.

In its sample, this clonotype was seen many times. The chain has TRBV7-9 and TRBJ1-1; no reliable D call. The CDR3 contains 16 residues. Germline CDR1 SEHNR, CDR2 FQNEAQ (reference sequence). Deletions cut 6 bases from V and 0 bases from J, with 17 bases between. CDR3 residues: CASSRRKGSMNTEAFF. The CDR3, as DNA: TGTGCCAGCAGTCGTAGGAAGGGATCAATGAACACTGAAGCTTTCTTT.

This clonotype has at least ten counts. The gene calls are TRBV3-1 and TRBJ2-7; D is undetermined. The CDR3 length is 13 residues. The V gene lost 5 bases and the J gene lost 5 bases, with 13 bases spanning the gap. Germline CDR1 is LGHDT and CDR2 is YNNKEL (reference sequence). The CDR3 is CASSNTVENEQYF. In DNA, the CDR3 is TGTGCCAGCAGCAATACAGTCGAGAACGAGCAGTACTTC.

This clonotype came up many times. The J gene is TRBJ1-5, the V gene TRBV5-1, with no clear D. The CDR3 is 14 amino acids. Per the germline V gene, CDR1 is SGHRS and CDR2 is YFSETQ. The ends were cut back, 0 bases at V and 7 bases at J, with 11 bases in the middle. Here the CDR3 DNA reads TGCGCCAGCAGCTTGGACAGTGGGCAACAGCCCCAGCATTTT. This sequence encodes CASSLDSGQQPQHF.

This clonotype was seen ten or more times. The DNA for the CDR3 is TGTGCCAGCAGTTATCGGCGGGGGGGCCCCGGGGAGCTGTTTTTT. The encoded protein is CASSYRRGGPGELFF. The chain joins TRBV6-6 to TRBJ2-2; 9 bases match TRBD2. Germline V gene sequence: CDR1 MNHNY, CDR2 SVGAGI (reference sequence). Unmatched junction bases numbered 5, after V lost 3 bases and J lost 6 bases. CDR3 size: 15 residues.